This passage covers 31 T cell receptor beta chains from one sample sequenced in a study of CD8 T cells in ankylosing spondylitis. One entry per CDR3 protein results from TCRdb running MiXCR on the 5' RACE reads. This table holds 180,000 or so distinct CDR3 sequences, approximately 10% found once. Material: blood, either unsorted or a sorted T cell fraction (not recorded which). These receptors were collected from a male donor with ankylosing spondylitis or in good health (not recorded which).

The chain is built from TRBV29-1 and TRBJ2-7, with D possibly being TRBD2 (6 bases). V was trimmed by 4 bases and J by 9 bases, leaving 16 bases between them. This CDR3 has 12 residues. Per germline, CDR1 SQVTM and CDR2 ANQGSEA. The CDR3 coding sequence is TGCAGCGTTGGTGGGGGGTACGACGTGCAGTACTTC. Protein: CSVGGGYDVQYF.

The table lists this clonotype with many counts. The rearrangement joins TRBV5-1 to TRBJ1-1; weak D call: TRBD1 (6 bases). V lost 2 bases and J 1 base, leaving 9 bases between the germline ends. Germline CDR1 is SGHRS and CDR2 is YFSETQ. This CDR3 spans 14 amino acids. CDR3 DNA sequence: TGCGCCAGCAGCTTAGGACAGAGGAACACTGAAGCTTTCTTT. Translated: CASSLGQRNTEAFF.

This clonotype was seen a handful of times. The chain is built from TRBV29-1 and TRBJ2-1; possibly TRBD1 for D (6 bases). Germline V gives CDR1 SQVTM, CDR2 ANQGSEA. The ends were cut back, 3 bases at V and 6 bases at J, with 15 bases in the middle. This CDR3 is built from 14 residues. CDR3: CSVDWNRASNEQFF. The DNA for the CDR3 is TGCAGCGTTGACTGGAACAGGGCTTCCAATGAGCAGTTCTTC.

At least ten counts were recorded for this clonotype. The V and J genes are TRBV3-1 and TRBJ2-1; TRBD1 matches 7 bases. V was pared by 9 bases and J by 6 bases, with 5 bases of the junction left unmatched. Germline assignment: CDR1 LGHDT and CDR2 YNNKEL (reference sequence). This CDR3 comprises 12 residues. As DNA, the CDR3 is TGTGCCAGTAGACAGGGAACCAATGAGCAGTTCTTC. It specifies CASRQGTNEQFF.

This chain joins TRBV7-2 and TRBJ1-2; D gene unclear. Germline V gives CDR1 SGHTA, CDR2 FQGNSA. This CDR3 contains 11 residues. The V end was cut by 6 bases, the J end by 4 bases, with 6 bases between. The CDR3 sequence is CASSYTYGYTF. CDR3 in DNA: TGTGCCAGCAGTTACACCTATGGCTACACCTTC.

This clonotype was recorded many times. V gene TRBV10-3 combines with J gene TRBJ1-5, with a weak D call TRBD1 (5 bases). Per the germline V gene, CDR1 is ENHRY and CDR2 is SYGVKD. V was pared by 4 bases and J by 0 bases, with 10 bases between. This CDR3 is built from 15 residues. As DNA, the CDR3 is TGTGCCATCAGTGTAGGGGTCGATAGCAATCAGCCCCAGCATTTT. This encodes CAISVGVDSNQPQHF.

V gene TRBV11-2 combines with J gene TRBJ2-1, with D tentatively TRBD2 (5 bases). Germline values: CDR1 SGHAT, CDR2 FQNNGV. CDR3 size: 14 residues. V lost 4 bases and J lost 7, with 14 bases in between. The CDR3 nucleotides read TGTGCCAGCAGCTCGGCTAGCATCTCTAATGAGCAGTTCTTC. Translating it yields CASSSASISNEQFF.

This clonotype was observed at least ten times. V usage is TRBV27 and J usage is TRBJ2-3; 12 bases are a match to TRBD2. There are 15 residues in the CDR3. Looked up from germline, CDR1 is MNHEY and CDR2 is SMNVEV (reference sequence). Losses at the gene ends were 5 bases for V and 6 bases for J; bases not matched to a gene: 6. The DNA for the CDR3 is TGTGCCAGCAGTCTCTGGACTAGCGGGAAGGATACGCAGTATTTT. Its protein product is CASSLWTSGKDTQYF.

This clonotype occurred many times. The chain couples TRBV15 to TRBJ2-2; D unclear. The CDR3 runs 14 residues. Trimming left V 5 bases short and J 6 bases short, with 13 bases between. Germline V gene lookup returns CDR1 LNHNV and CDR2 YYDKDF (reference sequence). CDR3 residues: CATSLERWAGELFF. The CDR3 DNA reads as TGTGCCACCAGCCTAGAGCGATGGGCCGGGGAGCTGTTTTTT.

The chain joins TRBV5-6 to TRBJ2-1; TRBD2 aligns across 7 bases. There are 15 residues in the CDR3. Germline V gene sequence: CDR1 SGHDT, CDR2 YYEEEE. V trimming: 4 bases; J trimming: 0 bases; junction bases outside the gene matches: 4. The CDR3 DNA reads as TGTGCCAGCAGCCTAACTAGCGTCTCCTACAATGAGCAGTTCTTC. It codes for CASSLTSVSYNEQFF.

This clonotype was recorded a few times. The chain uses TRBV6-5 and TRBJ1-2, with 8 positions matching TRBD1. CDR3 length: 15 amino acids. CDR1 and CDR2 (germline): MNHEY, SVGAGI. V trimming: 4 bases; J trimming: 8 bases; junction bases outside the gene matches: 12. CDR3 sequence: CASSSRQGSYLGYTF. CDR3 nucleotides: TGTGCCAGCAGTTCTCGACAGGGGTCGTACTTGGGCTACACCTTC.

There are a few counts of this clonotype. V is TRBV7-8 and J is TRBJ2-2; weak D call: TRBD2 (6 bases). V lost 5 bases and J lost 6, with 16 bases in between. The length of the CDR3 is 15 residues. Germline V gene sequence: CDR1 SGHVS, CDR2 FQNEAQ. CDR3 amino acids: CASSPLASLSGELFF. The CDR3 DNA reads as TGTGCCAGCAGCCCACTAGCCAGCCTGTCCGGGGAGCTGTTTTTT.

Regarding this clonotype: Possible read error: a much larger clone is one base away. This rearrangement joins TRBV7-8 to TRBJ2-7, with no clear D. Germline CDR1 is SGHVS and CDR2 is FQNEAQ. The CDR3 extends over 14 amino acids. V was cut by 3 bases and J by 2 bases, with 11 bases left in between. The CDR3 DNA reads TGTGCCAGCAGCTTTGAACGAGTCCCCTACGAGCAGTACTTC. Protein product: CASSFERVPYEQYF.

This clonotype was found many times. The chain carries TRBV29-1 and TRBJ2-7, with 9 positions matching TRBD1. With 5 bases clipped from V and 3 bases from J, the junction kept 2 bases outside the gene matches. CDR3 length: 12 residues. The germline CDR1 and CDR2 sequences are SQVTM and ANQGSEA. This CDR3 reads CSVRGQGYEQYF. The CDR3 nucleotides read TGCAGCGTTCGGGGACAGGGCTACGAGCAGTACTTC.

This clonotype was detected ten times or more. The chain has TRBV20-1 and TRBJ2-7, with 11 bases aligning to TRBD2. Unmatched junction bases numbered 10, after V lost 0 bases and J lost 9 bases. The CDR3 has 15 residues. The V gene's germline CDR1 is DFQATT and CDR2 SNEGSKA (reference sequence). The CDR3 nucleotides are TGCAGTGCTAGAGAATTAGTACTAGCGGGAGCCGCGCAGTACTTC. This gives the protein CSARELVLAGAAQYF.

V usage is TRBV25-1 and J usage is TRBJ2-5, with TRBD2 matching over 9 bases. Germline V gene data show CDR1 as MGHDK and CDR2 as SYGVNS. This CDR3 contains 14 residues. J was trimmed by 3 bases and V by 4 bases; bases with no gene match: 3. The CDR3 here is CASSGRLAEETQYF. CDR3 DNA: TGTGCCAGCAGTGGGCGACTAGCGGAAGAGACCCAGTACTTC.

This chain links TRBV5-5 with TRBJ1-3, with TRBD1 matching 7 bases. The CDR3 is 17 amino acids. Germline V CDR1 and CDR2: SGHKS, YYEKEE (reference sequence). After removal of 3 bases from V and 4 bases from J, the junction contained 13 bases not matched to a gene. The CDR3 protein is CASSSIRDSFQGNTIYF. CDR3 bases: TGTGCCAGCAGCTCAATAAGGGACAGTTTTCAAGGAAACACCATATATTTT.

In its sample, this clonotype was seen many times. This chain joins TRBV12-3 or TRBV12-4 and TRBJ2-5; the match to TRBD1 covers 8 bases. V shed 7 bases, J shed 3 bases, and the junction held 10 bases outside the gene matches. The length of the CDR3 is 15 residues. CDR3 loop: CASTGGQGGEETQYF. The CDR3 DNA sequence: TGTGCCAGCACCGGAGGACAGGGCGGGGAAGAGACCCAGTACTTC.

In its sample, this clonotype was seen many times. The chain employs TRBV10-1 and TRBJ2-3, with TRBD2 as a possible D gene (5 bases). Germline V gives CDR1 WNHNN, CDR2 SYGVQD (reference sequence). Trimming cost V 0 bases and J 5 bases, with 15 bases left between them. The CDR3 contains 16 residues. In DNA form, the CDR3 reads TGCGCCAGCAGTGAGTCGTTGGGTGGAGGCGGAGATACGCAGTATTTT. It specifies CASSESLGGGGDTQYF.

This clonotype was picked up many times. This chain links TRBV6-5 with TRBJ2-3; 9 bases fit TRBD1. There are 14 residues in the CDR3. Trimming took 2 bases from V and 6 from J; bases not matched to a gene: 3. Germline CDR1 reads MNHEY; CDR2 reads SVGAGI. CDR3 sequence (DNA): TGTGCCAGCAGTTACGGGACAGGGTCCGATACGCAGTATTTT. Protein product: CASSYGTGSDTQYF.

Comment on this clonotype: A clone one base away is much larger, so this may be a read error. V and J are TRBV7-9 and TRBJ2-1, with D unclear. Germline CDR1 and CDR2: SEHNR and FQNEAQ (reference sequence). The CDR3 is made up of 11 amino acids. Deletions cut 3 bases from V and 7 bases from J, with 4 bases between. The CDR3 region is CASSFENEQFF. The CDR3 DNA follows: TGTGCCAGCAGCTTCGAGAATGAGCAGTTCTTC.

This clonotype was detected many times. This chain links TRBV12-3 or TRBV12-4 with TRBJ2-5, with 8 positions matching TRBD2. This CDR3 is built from 15 residues. V lost 4 bases, J lost 0 bases, and 4 bases stayed unmatched. CDR3 amino acids: CASSSQRGYQETQYF. CDR3 DNA sequence: TGTGCCAGCAGTTCTCAGCGGGGGTACCAAGAGACCCAGTACTTC.

This clonotype was counted a few times. CDR3 in amino acids: CSADRQGRNIQYF. In DNA, the CDR3 is TGCAGTGCTGACCGACAGGGGAGGAACATTCAGTACTTC. The chain carries TRBV20-1 and TRBJ2-4, with 8 bases matching TRBD1. Trimming removed 5 bases from V and 7 bases from J; junction bases left unmatched: 7. Germline V gives CDR1 DFQATT, CDR2 SNEGSKA (reference sequence). CDR3 length equals 13 residues.

This clonotype was seen only a few times. The rearrangement joins TRBV7-9 to TRBJ1-5; TRBD1 is a possible D gene (6 bases). The germline gives CDR1 SEHNR, CDR2 FQNEAQ (reference sequence). The CDR3 consists of 16 residues. The germline V and J ends were trimmed by 3 bases and 0 bases, with 12 bases remaining between them. The CDR3 DNA reads TGTGCCAGCAGCTTTGATATACAGGGTAGCAATCAGCCCCAGCATTTT. It encodes CASSFDIQGSNQPQHF.

This clonotype appeared a few times. The CDR3 here is CASSLGPSSEQFF. Here the CDR3 DNA reads TGTGCCAGCAGCTTGGGTCCTAGCTCTGAGCAGTTCTTC. J is TRBJ2-1 and V is TRBV7-9; tentatively, D is TRBD2 (5 bases). The V end was cut by 3 bases, the J end by 9 bases, with 12 bases between. This CDR3 comprises 13 residues. The germline V gene has CDR1 SEHNR and CDR2 FQNEAQ (reference sequence).

This clonotype was recorded many times. V usage is TRBV9 and J usage is TRBJ2-2; D tentatively fits TRBD1 or TRBD2 (5 bases each). There are 14 residues in the CDR3. Trimming removed 4 bases from V and 6 bases from J, with 13 bases in between. Germline V gene lookup returns CDR1 SGDLS and CDR2 YYNGEE. CDR3 in amino acids: CASSRDPSPGELFF. DNA of the CDR3: TGTGCCAGCAGCAGGGACCCCAGCCCCGGGGAGCTGTTTTTT.

V and J are TRBV7-6 and TRBJ2-5, with 8 bases lining up with TRBD1. V lost 1 base to trimming and J lost 2 bases; unmatched junction nucleotides: 9. Germline V gene lookup returns CDR1 SGHVS and CDR2 FNYEAQ. This CDR3 spans 17 amino acids. The DNA for the CDR3 is TGTGCCAGCAGCTTAGGCGGGACAGGTGGCCCTCAAGAGACCCAGTACTTC. It encodes CASSLGGTGGPQETQYF.

This clonotype was recorded a few times. The chain links TRBV5-1 to TRBJ2-5; D may be TRBD1 (5 bases). Trimming left V 3 bases short and J 5 bases short, with 14 bases between. Germline V gene data show CDR1 as SGHRS and CDR2 as YFSETQ. The CDR3 is 14 amino acids. CDR3 sequence (DNA): TGCGCCAGCAGCTGGCAAGTAAGGGGTGAGACCCAGTACTTC. Translated, it gives CASSWQVRGETQYF.

This clonotype was counted ten times or more. The V call is TRBV7-2, the J call TRBJ2-4; a weak D match, TRBD2 (6 bases). This CDR3 is built from 15 residues. V was trimmed by 2 bases and J by 2 bases, leaving 10 bases between them. CDR1 is SGHTA and CDR2 is FQGNSA in the germline V gene. The CDR3 loop is CASSLIGGPKNIQYF. The CDR3 coding sequence is TGTGCCAGCAGCTTAATCGGGGGACCCAAAAACATTCAGTACTTC. Complete variable domain (other parts from reference TRBV7-2 and TRBJ2-4): GAGVSQSPSNKVTEKGKDVELRCDPISGHTALYWYRQSLGQGLEFLIYFQGNSAPDKSGLPSDRFSAERTGGSVSTLTIQRTQQEDSAVYLCASSLIGGPKNIQYFGAGTRLSVL.

This clonotype was counted a few times. The V call is TRBV11-3, the J call TRBJ2-2; 8 bases line up with TRBD2. CDR1 SGHNT and CDR2 YENEEA come from the germline V gene. With V trimmed by 4 bases and J by 2 bases, 12 bases remained unmatched. This CDR3 has 18 amino acids. Here the CDR3 DNA reads TGTGCCAGCAGCTCCCCCCCGGGAGGGAGATATAACACCGGGGAGCTGTTTTTT. This codes for CASSSPPGGRYNTGELFF.

This clonotype was detected many times. The chain couples TRBV12-3 or TRBV12-4 to TRBJ2-7; no clear D. Trimming pared 3 bases from V and 2 bases from J, leaving 17 bases between. CDR3 length: 16 amino acids. The CDR3 region has the DNA TGTGCCAGCAGTTTTAGAACCTTCGCTCCTACCTACGAGCAGTACTTC. Translating it yields CASSFRTFAPTYEQYF.